This T cell receptor beta chain was obtained from a study of blood T cell repertoires in COVID-19. Here immunoSEQ multiplex PCR was the method, and the copy in TCRdb shows in-frame clones only, minus some. This table holds 200,000 to 250,000 clones, approximately 82% found once. V was clipped by 6 bases and J by 0 bases, with 14 bases between them. The CDR3 has 15 amino acids. In germline, CDR1 is KGHSH, CDR2 LQKENI. The chain joins TRBV18 to TRBJ1-2; D possibly corresponds to TRBD1 (5 bases). Sequencing used peripheral blood. This TCR was recovered from a woman between 35 and 50 years old who had recovered from COVID-19. CDR3 in DNA: TGTGCCAGCTCGCCGGCTAAGGGGTCTAACTATGGCTACACCTTC. It yields the protein CASSPAKGSNYGYTF.